This TCR beta chain was identified during a study of blood T cell repertoires in COVID-19. Study at large: Some COVID-19 samples were acute and others convalescent; all came from the United States, Italy and Spain.

The V gene's germline CDR1 is LGHDT and CDR2 YNNKEL (reference sequence). Unmatched junction bases numbered 3, after V lost 4 bases and J lost 2 bases. The length of the CDR3 is 15 residues. Authors' data handling: Cell counts per sample came from amplifying reference gene primers. Some clones are missing from TCRdb's copy, which holds only in-frame ones; the method was immunoSEQ multiplex PCR. That table is the source of V, J and clone size, and D and trimming were worked out from the DNA. The sample records a few hundred thousand clones, 65% to 90% being singletons. This receptor was obtained from a woman in her fifties or sixties with acute or convalescent COVID-19. Material for sequencing was peripheral blood. V gene TRBV3-1 (or the pseudogene TRBV3-2) combines with J gene TRBJ2-1; 9 bases are shared with TRBD2. The CDR3 is CASSPGTSPYNEQFF. The CDR3 DNA follows: TGTGCCAGCAGCCCCGGGACTAGCCCCTACAATGAGCAGTTCTTC.